This T cell receptor (beta chain) was recorded in a study of cytomegalovirus exposure and HLA in healthy donors. CDR1 and CDR2 (germline): SGDLS, YYNGEE. Trimming pared 4 bases from V and 5 bases from J, leaving 15 bases between. The CDR3 length is 14 residues. Sequencing used immunoSEQ multiplex PCR; TCRdb keeps in-frame clones, though not all of them. The table lists more than 95,000 clones, approximately 94% of them singletons, with less than 1.5% in the top ten. The specimen sequenced was PBMCs. The clonotype was recovered from a woman aged 18-29 years in good health and CMV-seronegative. The chain joins TRBV9 to TRBJ1-1, with D uncertain. For the CDR3, the DNA is TGTGCCAGCAGCCCCAGCCCGACTAGTACTGAAGCTTTCTTT. This sequence encodes CASSPSPTSTEAFF.